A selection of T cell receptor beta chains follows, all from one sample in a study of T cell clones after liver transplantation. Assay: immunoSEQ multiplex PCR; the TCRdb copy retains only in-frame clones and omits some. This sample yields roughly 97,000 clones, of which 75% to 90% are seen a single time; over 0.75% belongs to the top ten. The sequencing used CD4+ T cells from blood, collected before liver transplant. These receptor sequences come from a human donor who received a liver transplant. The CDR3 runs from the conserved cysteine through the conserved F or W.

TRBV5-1 CASSFPKGYETDTQYF
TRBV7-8 CASSLGGTGTGYYGYTF
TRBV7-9 CASSRSGGGNQPQHF
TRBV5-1 CASSLGGKGNEQFF
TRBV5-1 CASSPSSPGQGAGGYTF
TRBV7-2 CASSLDDFGSPLHF
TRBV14 CASKEYRGLAFF
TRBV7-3 CASSKGLAGETQYF
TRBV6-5 CASSYFGQGISEQFF
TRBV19 CASSATGRGEKLFF
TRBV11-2 CASSPDRGETQYF
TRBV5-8 CASSLAPLAGVSYEQYF
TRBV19 CASSTETTSNEKLFF
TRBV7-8 CASTKSGAANEKLFF
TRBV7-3 CASSGTGDEAFF
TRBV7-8 CASRQGTSYGYTF
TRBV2 CASSEPSGETQYF
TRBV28 CASSRSRDLFEFSYEQYF
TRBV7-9 CASSRGSGGGYGYTF
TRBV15 CATSRDRGTNEKLFF